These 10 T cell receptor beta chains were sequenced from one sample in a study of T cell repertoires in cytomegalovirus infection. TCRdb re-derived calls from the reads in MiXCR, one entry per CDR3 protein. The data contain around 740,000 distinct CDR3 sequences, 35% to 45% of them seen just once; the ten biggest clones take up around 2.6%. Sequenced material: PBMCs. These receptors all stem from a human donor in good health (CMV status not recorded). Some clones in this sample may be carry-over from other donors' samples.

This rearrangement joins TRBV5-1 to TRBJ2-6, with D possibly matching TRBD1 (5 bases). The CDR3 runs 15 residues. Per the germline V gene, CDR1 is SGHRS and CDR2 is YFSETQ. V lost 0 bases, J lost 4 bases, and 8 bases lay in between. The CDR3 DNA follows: TGCGCCAGCAGCTTGGAGGGGTGGGGGGCCAACGTCCTGACTTTC. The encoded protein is CASSLEGWGANVLTF.

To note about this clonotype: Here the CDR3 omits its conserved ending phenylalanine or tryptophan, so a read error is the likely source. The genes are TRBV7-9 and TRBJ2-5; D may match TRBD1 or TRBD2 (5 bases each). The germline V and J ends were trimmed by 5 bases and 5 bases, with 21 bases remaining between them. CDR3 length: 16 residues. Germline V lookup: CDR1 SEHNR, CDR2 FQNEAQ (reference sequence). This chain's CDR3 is CASSIGRGAIRETQYL. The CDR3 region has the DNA TGTGCCAGCAGCATTGGCAGAGGGGCGATTAGGGAGACCCAGTACTTA.

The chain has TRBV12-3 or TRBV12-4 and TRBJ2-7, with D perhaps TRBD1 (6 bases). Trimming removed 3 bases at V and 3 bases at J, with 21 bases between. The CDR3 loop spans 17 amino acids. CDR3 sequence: CASSFLGRGMFDYEQYF. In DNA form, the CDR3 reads TGTGCCAGCAGTTTCTTAGGCAGGGGAATGTTCGACTACGAGCAGTACTTC.

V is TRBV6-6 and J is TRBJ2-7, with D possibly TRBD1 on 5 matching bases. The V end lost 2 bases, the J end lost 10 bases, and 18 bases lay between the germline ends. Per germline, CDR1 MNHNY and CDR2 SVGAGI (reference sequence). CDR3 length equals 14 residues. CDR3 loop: CASSYGAESPHQYF. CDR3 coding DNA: TGTGCCAGCAGTTACGGGGCAGAGTCGCCCCATCAGTACTTC.

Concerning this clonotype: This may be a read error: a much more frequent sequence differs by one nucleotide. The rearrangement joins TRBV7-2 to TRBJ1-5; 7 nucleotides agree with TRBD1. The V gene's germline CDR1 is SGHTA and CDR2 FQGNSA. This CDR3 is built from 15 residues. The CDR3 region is CASSLVGDRNQPQNF. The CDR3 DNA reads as TGTGCCAGCAGCTTGGTCGGGGACAGAAACCAGCCCCAGAATTTT.

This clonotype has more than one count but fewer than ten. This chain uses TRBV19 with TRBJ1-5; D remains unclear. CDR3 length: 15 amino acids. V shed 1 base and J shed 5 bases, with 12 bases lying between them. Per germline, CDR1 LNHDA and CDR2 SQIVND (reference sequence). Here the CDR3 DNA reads TGTGCCAGTAGTATAGGCGGGATTATGGATCAGCCCCAGCATTTT. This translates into CASSIGGIMDQPQHF.

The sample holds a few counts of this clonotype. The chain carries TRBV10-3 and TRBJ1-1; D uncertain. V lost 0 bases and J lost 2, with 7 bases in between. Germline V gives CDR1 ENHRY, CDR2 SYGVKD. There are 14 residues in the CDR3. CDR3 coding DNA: TGTGCCATCAGTGAGTCGCCCAGAAACACTGAAGCTTTCTTT. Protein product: CAISESPRNTEAFF.

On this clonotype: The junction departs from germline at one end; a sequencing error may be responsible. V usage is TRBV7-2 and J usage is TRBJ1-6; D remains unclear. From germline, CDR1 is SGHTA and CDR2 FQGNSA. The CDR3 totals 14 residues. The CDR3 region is CASSFETAFCPLNF. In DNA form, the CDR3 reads TGTGCCAGCAGCTTCGAAACAGCCTTTTGTCCCCTCAACTTT.

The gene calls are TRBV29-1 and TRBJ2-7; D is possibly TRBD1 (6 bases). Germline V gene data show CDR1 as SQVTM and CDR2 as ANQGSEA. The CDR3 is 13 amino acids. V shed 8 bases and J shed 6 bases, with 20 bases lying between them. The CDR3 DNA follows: TGCAGCTCCTCCGGGACAACGATATCCGAGCAGTACTTC. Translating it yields CSSSGTTISEQYF.

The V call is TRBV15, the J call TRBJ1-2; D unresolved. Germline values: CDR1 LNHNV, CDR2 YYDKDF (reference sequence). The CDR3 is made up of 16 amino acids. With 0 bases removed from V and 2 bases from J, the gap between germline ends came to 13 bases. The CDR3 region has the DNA TGTGCCACCAGCAGAGATAGGGTGCAAGAGAACTATGGCTACACCTTC. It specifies CATSRDRVQENYGYTF.